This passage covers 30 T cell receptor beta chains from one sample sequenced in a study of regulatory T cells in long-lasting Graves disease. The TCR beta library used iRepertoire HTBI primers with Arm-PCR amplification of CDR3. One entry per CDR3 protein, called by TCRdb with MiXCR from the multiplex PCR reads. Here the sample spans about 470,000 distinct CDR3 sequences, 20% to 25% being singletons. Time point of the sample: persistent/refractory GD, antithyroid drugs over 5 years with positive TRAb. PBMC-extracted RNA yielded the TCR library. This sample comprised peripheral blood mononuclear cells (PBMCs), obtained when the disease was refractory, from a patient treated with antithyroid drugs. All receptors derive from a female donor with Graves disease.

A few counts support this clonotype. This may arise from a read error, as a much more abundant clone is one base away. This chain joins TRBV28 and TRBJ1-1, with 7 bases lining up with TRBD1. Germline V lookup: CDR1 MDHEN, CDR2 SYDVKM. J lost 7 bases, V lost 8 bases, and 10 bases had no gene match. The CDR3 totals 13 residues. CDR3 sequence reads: CASGPTGRSEAFF. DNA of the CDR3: TGTGCCAGCGGCCCGACAGGGCGAAGTGAAGCTTTCTTT.

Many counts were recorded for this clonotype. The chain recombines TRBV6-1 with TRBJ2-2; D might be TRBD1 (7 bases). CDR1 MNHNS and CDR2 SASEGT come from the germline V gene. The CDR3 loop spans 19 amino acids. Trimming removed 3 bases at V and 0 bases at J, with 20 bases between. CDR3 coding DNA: TGTGCCAGCAGTGAGACTCTGGGTATCAGGGGGGCGAACACCGGGGAGCTGTTTTTT. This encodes CASSETLGIRGANTGELFF.

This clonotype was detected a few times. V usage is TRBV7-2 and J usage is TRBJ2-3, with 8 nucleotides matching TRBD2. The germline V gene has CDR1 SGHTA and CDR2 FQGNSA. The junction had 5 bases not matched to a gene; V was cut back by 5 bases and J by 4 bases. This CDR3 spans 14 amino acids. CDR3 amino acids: CASSRSGNADTQYF. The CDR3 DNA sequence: TGTGCCAGCAGCCGTAGCGGGAACGCAGATACGCAGTATTTT.

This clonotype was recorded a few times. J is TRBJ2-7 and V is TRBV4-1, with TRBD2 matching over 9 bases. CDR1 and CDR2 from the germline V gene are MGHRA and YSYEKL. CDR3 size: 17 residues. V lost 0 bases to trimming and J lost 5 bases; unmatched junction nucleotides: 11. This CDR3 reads CASSQDPLREGRNEQYF. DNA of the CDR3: TGCGCCAGCAGCCAAGACCCTTTGCGGGAGGGCCGCAACGAGCAGTACTTC.

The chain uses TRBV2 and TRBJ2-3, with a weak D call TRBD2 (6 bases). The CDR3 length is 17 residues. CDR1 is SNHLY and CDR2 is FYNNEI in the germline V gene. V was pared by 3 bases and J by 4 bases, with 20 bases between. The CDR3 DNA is TGTGCCAGCAGTGAGGAACCCGGCCGGGACTCCCCAGATACGCAGTATTTT. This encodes CASSEEPGRDSPDTQYF. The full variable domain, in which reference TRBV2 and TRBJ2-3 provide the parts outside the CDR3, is EPEVTQTPSHQVTQMGQEVILRCVPISNHLYFYWYRQILGQKVEFLVSFYNNEISEKSEIFDDQFSVERPDGSNFTLKIRSTKLEDSAMYFCASSEEPGRDSPDTQYFGPGTRLTVL.

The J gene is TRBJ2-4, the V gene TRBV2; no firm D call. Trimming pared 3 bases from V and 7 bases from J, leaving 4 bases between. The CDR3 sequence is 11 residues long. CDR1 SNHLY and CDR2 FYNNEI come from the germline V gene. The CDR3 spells CASSEPNIQYF. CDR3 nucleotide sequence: TGTGCCAGCAGTGAGCCCAACATTCAGTACTTC. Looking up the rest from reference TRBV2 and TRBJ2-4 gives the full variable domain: EPEVTQTPSHQVTQMGQEVILRCVPISNHLYFYWYRQILGQKVEFLVSFYNNEISEKSEIFDDQFSVERPDGSNFTLKIRSTKLEDSAMYFCASSEPNIQYFGAGTRLSVL.

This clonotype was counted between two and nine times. CDR3 loop: CASSLRDANEKLFF. The CDR3 DNA follows: TGTGCCAGCAGCCTACGGGACGCTAATGAAAAACTGTTTTTT. V and J are TRBV3-1 and TRBJ1-4, with D perhaps matching TRBD1 (5 bases). CDR1 and CDR2 (germline): LGHDT, YNNKEL (reference sequence). Between the trimmed V and J ends, which lost 4 bases and 3 bases, there was a span of 9 bases. The length of the CDR3 is 14 residues.

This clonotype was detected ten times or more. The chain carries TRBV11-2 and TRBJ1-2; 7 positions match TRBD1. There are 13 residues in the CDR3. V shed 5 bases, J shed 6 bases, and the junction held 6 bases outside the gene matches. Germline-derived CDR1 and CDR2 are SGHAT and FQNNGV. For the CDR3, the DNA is TGTGCCAGCAGCGTACAGGGGCGGAATGGCTACACCTTC. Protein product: CASSVQGRNGYTF.

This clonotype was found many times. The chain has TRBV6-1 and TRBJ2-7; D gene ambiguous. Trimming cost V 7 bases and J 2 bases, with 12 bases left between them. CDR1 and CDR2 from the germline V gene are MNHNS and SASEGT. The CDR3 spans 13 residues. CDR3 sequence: CASMRSITYEQYF. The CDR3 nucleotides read TGTGCCAGCATGAGGTCTATTACCTACGAGCAGTACTTC.

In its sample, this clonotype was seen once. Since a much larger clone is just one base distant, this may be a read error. Here the CDR3 DNA reads TGTGCCAGCAGTTTAACCCTAGCTGGGGCCGGGGAGCCGTTTTTT. Protein product: CASSLTLAGAGEPFF. The chain couples TRBV28 to TRBJ2-2, with D perhaps being TRBD1 or TRBD2 (5 bases each). The V gene's germline CDR1 is MDHEN and CDR2 SYDVKM. This CDR3 is built from 15 residues.

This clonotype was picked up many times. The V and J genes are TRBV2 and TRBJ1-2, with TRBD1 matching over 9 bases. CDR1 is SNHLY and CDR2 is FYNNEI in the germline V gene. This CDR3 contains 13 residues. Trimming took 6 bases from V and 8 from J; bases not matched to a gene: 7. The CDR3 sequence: CASRPGQGGGYTF. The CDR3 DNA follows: TGTGCCAGCAGACCGGGACAGGGTGGAGGCTACACCTTC.

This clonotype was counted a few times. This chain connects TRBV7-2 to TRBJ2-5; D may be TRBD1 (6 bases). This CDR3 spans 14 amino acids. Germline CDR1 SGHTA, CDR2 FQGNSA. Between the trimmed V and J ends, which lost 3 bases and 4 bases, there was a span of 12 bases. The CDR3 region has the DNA TGTGCCAGCAGCTTGGACCAGGGGCCAGAGACCCAGTACTTC. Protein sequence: CASSLDQGPETQYF. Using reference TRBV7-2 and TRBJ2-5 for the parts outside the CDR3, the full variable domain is GAGVSQSPSNKVTEKGKDVELRCDPISGHTALYWYRQSLGQGLEFLIYFQGNSAPDKSGLPSDRFSAERTGGSVSTLTIQRTQQEDSAVYLCASSLDQGPETQYFGPGTRLLVL.

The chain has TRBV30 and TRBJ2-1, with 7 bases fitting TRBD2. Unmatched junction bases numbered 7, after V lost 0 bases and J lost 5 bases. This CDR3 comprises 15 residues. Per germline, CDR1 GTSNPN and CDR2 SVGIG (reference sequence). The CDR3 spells CAWSVQRRGNNEQFF. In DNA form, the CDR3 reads TGTGCCTGGAGTGTACAGCGGCGGGGGAACAATGAGCAGTTCTTC.

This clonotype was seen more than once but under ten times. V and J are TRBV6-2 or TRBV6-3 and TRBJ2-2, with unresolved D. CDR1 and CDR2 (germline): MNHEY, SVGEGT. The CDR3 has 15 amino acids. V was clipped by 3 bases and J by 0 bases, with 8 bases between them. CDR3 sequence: CASSYRVSNTGELFF. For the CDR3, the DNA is TGTGCCAGCAGTTATCGGGTATCGAACACCGGGGAGCTGTTTTTT.

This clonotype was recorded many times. The CDR3 reads CSVEDRGVPQETQYF. CDR3 coding DNA: TGCAGCGTTGAAGATCGGGGGGTTCCCCAAGAGACCCAGTACTTC. This rearrangement joins TRBV29-1 to TRBJ2-5; 7 positions agree with TRBD2. Germline CDR1 SQVTM, CDR2 ANQGSEA. The CDR3 extends over 15 amino acids. The junction had 5 bases not matched to a gene; V was cut back by 0 bases and J by 1 base.

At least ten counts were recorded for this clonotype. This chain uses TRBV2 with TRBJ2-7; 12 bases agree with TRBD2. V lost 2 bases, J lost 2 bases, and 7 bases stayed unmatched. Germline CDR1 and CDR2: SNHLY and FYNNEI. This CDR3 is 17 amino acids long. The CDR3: CASSEQGLAGTTYEQYF. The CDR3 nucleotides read TGTGCCAGCAGTGAACAGGGACTAGCGGGTACGACCTACGAGCAGTACTTC.

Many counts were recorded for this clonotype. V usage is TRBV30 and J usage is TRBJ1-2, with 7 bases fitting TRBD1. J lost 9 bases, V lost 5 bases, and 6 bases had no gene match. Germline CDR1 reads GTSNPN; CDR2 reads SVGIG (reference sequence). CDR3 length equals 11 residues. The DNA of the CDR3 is TGTGCCTGGGGACAGGAGACGAGCTACACCTTC. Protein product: CAWGQETSYTF.

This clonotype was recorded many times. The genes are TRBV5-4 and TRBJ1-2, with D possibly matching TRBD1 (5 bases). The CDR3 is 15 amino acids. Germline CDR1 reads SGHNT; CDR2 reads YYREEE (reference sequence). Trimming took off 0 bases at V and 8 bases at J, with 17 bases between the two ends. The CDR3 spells CASSLGDGDLWGYTF. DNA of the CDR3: TGTGCCAGCAGCTTGGGGGACGGAGACCTTTGGGGCTACACCTTC.

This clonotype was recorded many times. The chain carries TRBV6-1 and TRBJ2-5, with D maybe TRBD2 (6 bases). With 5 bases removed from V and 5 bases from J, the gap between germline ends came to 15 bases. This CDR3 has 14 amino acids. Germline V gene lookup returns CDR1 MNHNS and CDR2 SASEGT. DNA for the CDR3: TGTGCCAGCAGTACCTCTGCGGGATGGGAGACCCAGTACTTC. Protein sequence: CASSTSAGWETQYF.

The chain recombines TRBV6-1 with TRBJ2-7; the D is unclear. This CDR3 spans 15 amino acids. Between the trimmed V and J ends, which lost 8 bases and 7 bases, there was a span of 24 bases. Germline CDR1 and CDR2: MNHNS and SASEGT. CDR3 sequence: CASAASLGSPLEQYF. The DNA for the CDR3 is TGTGCCAGCGCCGCCAGCCTCGGCAGCCCTCTGGAGCAGTACTTC.

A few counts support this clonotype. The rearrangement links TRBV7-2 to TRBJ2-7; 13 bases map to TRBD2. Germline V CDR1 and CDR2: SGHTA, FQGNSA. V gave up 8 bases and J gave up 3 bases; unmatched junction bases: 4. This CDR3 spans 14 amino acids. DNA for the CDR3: TGTGCCAGCGGCTGGACTAGCGGGAGCTACGAGCAGTACTTC. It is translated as CASGWTSGSYEQYF.

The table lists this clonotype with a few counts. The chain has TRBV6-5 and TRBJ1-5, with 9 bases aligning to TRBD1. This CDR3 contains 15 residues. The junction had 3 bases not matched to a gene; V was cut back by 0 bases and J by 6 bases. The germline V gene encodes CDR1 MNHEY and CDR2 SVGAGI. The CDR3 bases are TGTGCCAGCAGTTACTCTACAGGGGGCACTCAGCCCCAGCATTTT. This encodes CASSYSTGGTQPQHF.

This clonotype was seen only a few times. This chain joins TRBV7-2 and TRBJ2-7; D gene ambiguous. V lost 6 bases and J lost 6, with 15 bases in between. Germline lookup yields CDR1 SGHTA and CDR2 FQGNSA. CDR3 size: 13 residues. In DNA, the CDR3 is TGTGCCAGCAGTGCGGCTGGCGCGCTCGAGCAGTACTTC. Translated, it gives CASSAAGALEQYF.

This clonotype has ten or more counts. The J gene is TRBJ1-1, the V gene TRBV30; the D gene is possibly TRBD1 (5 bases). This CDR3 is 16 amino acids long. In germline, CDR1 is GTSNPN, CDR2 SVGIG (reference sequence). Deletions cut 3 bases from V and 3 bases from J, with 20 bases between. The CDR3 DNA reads TGTGCCTGGAGGGTTGGCCCATCATGGGGGGACACTGAAGCTTTCTTT. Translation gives CAWRVGPSWGDTEAFF.

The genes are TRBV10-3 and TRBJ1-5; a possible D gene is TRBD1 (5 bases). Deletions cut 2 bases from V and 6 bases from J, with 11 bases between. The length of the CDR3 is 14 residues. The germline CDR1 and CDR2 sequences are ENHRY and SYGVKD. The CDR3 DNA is TGTGCCATCAGTGAGGTGCAGGGTGGTCAGCCCCAGCATTTT. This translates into CAISEVQGGQPQHF.

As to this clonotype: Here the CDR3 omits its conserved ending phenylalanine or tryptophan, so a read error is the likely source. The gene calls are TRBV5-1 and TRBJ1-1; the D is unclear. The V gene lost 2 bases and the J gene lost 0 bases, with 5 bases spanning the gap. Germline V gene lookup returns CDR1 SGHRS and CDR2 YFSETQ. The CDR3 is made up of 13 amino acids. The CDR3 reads CASSLNLNTEAFL. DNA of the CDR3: TGCGCCAGCAGCTTAAACCTGAACACTGAAGCTTTCCTT.

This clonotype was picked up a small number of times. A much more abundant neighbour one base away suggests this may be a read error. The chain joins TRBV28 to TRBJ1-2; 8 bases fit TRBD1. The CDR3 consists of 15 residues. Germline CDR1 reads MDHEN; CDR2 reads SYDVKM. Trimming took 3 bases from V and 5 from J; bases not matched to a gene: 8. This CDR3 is CASSFVTGGNYGYTF. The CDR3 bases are TGTGCCAGCAGTTTCGTTACAGGGGGAAATTATGGCTACACCTTC.

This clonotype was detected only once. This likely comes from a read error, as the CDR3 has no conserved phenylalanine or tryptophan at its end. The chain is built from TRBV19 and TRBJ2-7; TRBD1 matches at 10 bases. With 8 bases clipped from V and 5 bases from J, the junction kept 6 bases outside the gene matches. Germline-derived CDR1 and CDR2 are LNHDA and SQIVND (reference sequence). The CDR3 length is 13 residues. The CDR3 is CASGQGEVDEQYS. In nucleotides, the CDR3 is TGTGCCAGTGGACAGGGGGAGGTCGACGAGCAGTACTCC.

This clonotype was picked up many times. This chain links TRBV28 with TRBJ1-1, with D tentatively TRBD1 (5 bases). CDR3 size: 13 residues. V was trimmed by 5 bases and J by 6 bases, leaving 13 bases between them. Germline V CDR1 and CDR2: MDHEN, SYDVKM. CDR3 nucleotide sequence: TGTGCCAGCAGTACAGGTGGGTTGGCTGAAGCTTTCTTT. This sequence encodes CASSTGGLAEAFF.

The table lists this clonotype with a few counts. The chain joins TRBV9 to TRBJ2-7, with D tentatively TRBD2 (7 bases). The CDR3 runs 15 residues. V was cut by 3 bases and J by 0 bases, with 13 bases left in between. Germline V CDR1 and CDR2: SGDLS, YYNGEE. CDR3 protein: CASSEGGGLSYEQYF. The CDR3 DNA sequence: TGTGCCAGCAGCGAAGGGGGGGGTCTCTCCTACGAGCAGTACTTC.